The sequence of this T cell receptor (beta chain) was determined in a study of blood T cell repertoires in COVID-19. Background on the study: Sample material is recorded as cDNA or gDNA derived from T cells, B-cell-depleted T cells, or PBMCs.

V dropped 3 bases and J dropped 3; count of bases not matched to a gene: 3. CDR1 is KGHDR and CDR2 is SFDVKD in the germline V gene. The CDR3 contains 15 residues. Method: immunoSEQ multiplex PCR; TCRdb's copy keeps in-frame clones and lacks some. The sample consists of approximately 210,000 clones, approximately 82% of them appearing once. The rearrangement links TRBV24-1 to TRBJ2-1, with TRBD2 identical over 8 bases. Sequencing input: peripheral blood. The TCR comes from a woman between 45 and 65 years old with acute or convalescent COVID-19. The CDR3 is CATSDPAGDYNEQFF. CDR3 in DNA: TGTGCCACCAGTGATCCAGCGGGAGACTACAATGAGCAGTTCTTC.